This TCR beta chain derives from a study of neurological immune-mediated disorders. Study-level findings and limits: The highest TCR clonal expansion occurred in HTLV-1-associated myelopathy; multiple sclerosis fell below healthy controls.

This clonotype was seen many times. What it binds is not known. V was pared by 4 bases and J by 5 bases, with 15 bases between. The CDR3 has 14 amino acids. Germline CDR1 and CDR2: SGHRS and YFSETQ. From the 5' RACE reads, TCRdb called clonotypes with MiXCR, one entry per CDR3 protein. The profile shows roughly 120,000 distinct CDR3 sequences, around 3% of them singletons. This TCR derives from a woman in her twenties or thirties with multiple sclerosis. V usage is TRBV5-1 and J usage is TRBJ2-5, with D unresolved. The sample was PBMCs. CDR3 residues: CASSQVSGSETQYF. The CDR3 bases are TGCGCCAGCAGCCAGGTATCAGGATCGGAGACCCAGTACTTC.